These T cell receptor beta chains were read from a single sample in a study of T cell repertoires in cytomegalovirus infection. One entry per CDR3 protein results from TCRdb running MiXCR on the reads. The sample carries some 77,000 distinct CDR3 sequences, roughly 3.6% recorded once. The sample consisted of PBMCs. The source is a human donor in good health (CMV status not recorded). Some clones in this sample may be carry-over from other donors' samples. The CDR3 runs from the conserved cysteine through the conserved F or W. D genes are given only for firm matches. Size is stated as how often the clone was seen (once, few, many) or a class if it is expanded.

v_gene,d_gene,abundance,j_gene,CDR3aa,CDR3nt
TRBV7-3,NA,many,TRBJ1-5,CASSFGNQPQHF,TGTGCCAGCAGCTTCGGAAATCAGCCCCAGCATTTT
TRBV15,NA,many,TRBJ2-7,CATSRGAGLSHEQYF,TGTGCCACCAGCAGAGGGGCAGGGCTCTCCCACGAGCAGTACTTC
TRBV7-9,TRBD1,many,TRBJ1-1,CASSQRQGTTNTEAFF,TGTGCCAGCAGCCAAAGACAGGGTACGACGAACACTGAAGCTTTCTTT
TRBV7-2,NA,many,TRBJ1-2,CASSLATVTNYGYTF,TGTGCCAGCAGCTTAGCGACAGTCACTAACTATGGCTACACCTTC
TRBV6-1,NA,many,TRBJ2-7,CASSLGGSRYEQYF,TGTGCCAGCAGTTTGGGCGGATCCCGCTACGAGCAGTACTTC
TRBV6-4,NA,many,TRBJ2-2,CASSDALRENTGELFF,TGTGCCAGCAGTGACGCGCTTAGGGAGAACACCGGGGAGCTGTTTTTT
TRBV7-2,NA,many,TRBJ1-2,CASSFSQDRTYGYTF,TGTGCCAGCAGCTTCAGCCAGGATCGGACCTATGGCTACACCTTC
TRBV7-2,NA,many,TRBJ2-7,CASSPRGSYEQYF,TGTGCCAGCAGTCCACGGGGCTCCTACGAGCAGTACTTC
TRBV20-1,TRBD1,many,TRBJ1-1,CSANRGDTEAFF,TGCAGTGCAAACAGGGGAGATACTGAAGCTTTCTTT
TRBV7-8,TRBD2,medium-sized,TRBJ2-3,CASSLGLRLAGDPDTQYF,TGTGCCAGCAGCTTAGGCCTGAGACTAGCGGGGGATCCAGATACGCAGTATTTT
TRBV12-3/TRBV12-4,NA,many,TRBJ1-5,CASSFAGGNQPQHF,TGTGCCAGCAGTTTCGCAGGGGGCAATCAGCCCCAGCATTTT
TRBV7-2,NA,many,TRBJ2-7,CASSFSGDSYEQYF,TGTGCCAGCAGCTTTTCGGGGGACTCCTACGAGCAGTACTTC
TRBV6-2/TRBV6-3,TRBD1,many,TRBJ1-1,CASSKTGVIPEAFF,TGTGCCAGCAGTAAGACAGGGGTGATACCTGAAGCTTTCTTT
TRBV12-3/TRBV12-4,TRBD2,many,TRBJ2-7,CASSSGTGKQYF,TGTGCCAGCAGTAGCGGGACGGGGAAGCAGTACTTC
TRBV12-3/TRBV12-4,NA,many,TRBJ1-5,CASSPMMGNQPQHF,TGTGCCAGCAGTCCCATGATGGGCAATCAGCCCCAGCATTTT
TRBV7-8,NA,many,TRBJ1-1,CASSSMSLMGENTEAFF,TGTGCCAGCAGCTCAATGAGCCTGATGGGGGAGAACACTGAAGCTTTCTTT
TRBV7-6,TRBD1,many,TRBJ1-3,CASSLQPGQSSGNTIYF,TGTGCCAGCAGCCTACAACCGGGACAGAGCTCTGGAAACACCATATATTTT
TRBV7-8,NA,many,TRBJ1-4,CASSLRGNREKLFF,TGTGCCAGCAGCTTAAGAGGGAATCGAGAAAAACTGTTTTTT
TRBV19,TRBD1,many,TRBJ2-5,CATQQGQETQYF,TGTGCCACTCAACAGGGGCAAGAGACCCAGTACTTC
TRBV6-2/TRBV6-3,NA,many,TRBJ2-7,CASSYLRPVVYEQYF,TGTGCCAGCAGTTACCTTAGACCCGTCGTCTACGAGCAGTACTTC
TRBV28,NA,many,TRBJ2-6,CASSSATSRAGANVLTF,TGTGCCAGCAGTTCAGCGACTTCACGGGCTGGGGCCAACGTCCTGACTTTC
TRBV7-2,NA,medium-sized,TRBJ1-1,CASSLTPNTEAFF,TGTGCCAGCAGCTTAACCCCGAACACTGAAGCTTTCTTT
TRBV4-3,NA,many,TRBJ2-2,CASSQVPFRMTGELFF,TGCGCCAGCAGCCAAGTTCCTTTCCGGATGACCGGGGAGCTGTTTTTT
TRBV20-1,TRBD1,many,TRBJ1-6,CSATTTGKDNSPLHF,TGCAGTGCAACAACGACAGGGAAGGACAATTCACCCCTCCACTTT
TRBV20-1,TRBD1,many,TRBJ2-1,CSARDRVRGNEQFF,TGCAGTGCTAGAGATCGGGTCAGGGGGAATGAGCAGTTCTTC
TRBV27,TRBD1,few,TRBJ2-2,CASSHGDRVFFNTGELFF,TGTGCCAGCAGTCACGGGGACAGGGTGTTCTTCAACACCGGGGAGCTGTTTTTT
TRBV12-3/TRBV12-4,NA,many,TRBJ1-1,CASSWRGGNAEAFF,TGTGCCAGCAGTTGGAGGGGGGGTAACGCTGAAGCTTTCTTT
TRBV7-2,NA,many,TRBJ1-1,CASSPRGLNTEAFF,TGTGCCAGCAGCCCCCGCGGGCTGAACACTGAAGCTTTCTTT
TRBV12-3/TRBV12-4,NA,many,TRBJ1-1,CASSLSPRRLGTEAFF,TGTGCCAGCAGTTTGTCTCCTAGGCGATTAGGCACTGAAGCTTTCTTT
TRBV20-1,NA,many,TRBJ1-1,CSASRPTEAFF,TGCAGTGCTAGCCGGCCCACTGAAGCTTTCTTT
TRBV7-2,TRBD2,many,TRBJ2-7,CASSRTGLAGAYEQYF,TGTGCCAGCAGCCGGACGGGACTAGCGGGGGCCTACGAGCAGTACTTC